The T cell receptor beta chain under discussion was sequenced for a study of somatic mutations in cytotoxic T cells in rheumatoid arthritis. Turning to the study itself: Peripheral blood samples of 25 to 35 ml EDTA were taken from patients directly after diagnosis and before treatment.

Flow cytometry served to check the purity of CD4+ and CD8+ cells, which were isolated by positive magnetic bead selection. Of note for this clone: What it recognizes is unknown.

Using immunoSEQ multiplex PCR, the repertoire was profiled, and TCRdb retains in-frame clones only, with some absent. The data contain approximately 21,000 clones, just under 80% of them singletons. Study observations and caveats: CD8+ T cells showed clonality that did not differ significantly between patients with rheumatoid arthritis and age-matched healthy controls.

This TCR was recovered from an adult with rheumatoid arthritis. Sequencing input: CD8+ T cells sorted from blood.

CDR3 residues: CASSLFALGELGEKLFF. DNA for the CDR3: TGTGCCAGCAGCTTGTTCGCCCTGGGTGAGCTAGGAGAAAAACTGTTTTTT. The V and J genes are TRBV7-8 and TRBJ1-4; the D is unclear. V lost 3 bases, J lost 8 bases, and 22 bases lay in between. This CDR3 has 17 residues. Germline CDR1 is SGHVS and CDR2 is FQNEAQ. Full variable domain (remainder filled in from reference TRBV7-8 and TRBJ1-4): GAGVSQSPRYKVAKRGQDVALRCDPISGHVSLFWYQQALGQGPEFLTYFQNEAQLDKSGLPSDRFFAERPEGSVSTLKIQRTQQEDSAVYLCASSLFALGELGEKLFFGSGTQLSVL.